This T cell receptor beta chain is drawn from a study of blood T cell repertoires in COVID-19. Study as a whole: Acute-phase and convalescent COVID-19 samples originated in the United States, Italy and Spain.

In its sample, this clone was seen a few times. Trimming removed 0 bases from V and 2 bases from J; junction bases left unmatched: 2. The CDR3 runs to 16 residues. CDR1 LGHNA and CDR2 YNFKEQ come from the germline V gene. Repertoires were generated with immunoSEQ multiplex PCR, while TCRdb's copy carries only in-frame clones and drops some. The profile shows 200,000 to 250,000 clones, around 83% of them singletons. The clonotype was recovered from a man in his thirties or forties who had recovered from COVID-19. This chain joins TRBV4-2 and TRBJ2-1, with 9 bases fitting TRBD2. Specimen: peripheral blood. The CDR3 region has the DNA TGTGCCAGCAGCCAAGATGGCGGGGGGGCCTACAATGAGCAGTTCTTC. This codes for CASSQDGGGAYNEQFF.